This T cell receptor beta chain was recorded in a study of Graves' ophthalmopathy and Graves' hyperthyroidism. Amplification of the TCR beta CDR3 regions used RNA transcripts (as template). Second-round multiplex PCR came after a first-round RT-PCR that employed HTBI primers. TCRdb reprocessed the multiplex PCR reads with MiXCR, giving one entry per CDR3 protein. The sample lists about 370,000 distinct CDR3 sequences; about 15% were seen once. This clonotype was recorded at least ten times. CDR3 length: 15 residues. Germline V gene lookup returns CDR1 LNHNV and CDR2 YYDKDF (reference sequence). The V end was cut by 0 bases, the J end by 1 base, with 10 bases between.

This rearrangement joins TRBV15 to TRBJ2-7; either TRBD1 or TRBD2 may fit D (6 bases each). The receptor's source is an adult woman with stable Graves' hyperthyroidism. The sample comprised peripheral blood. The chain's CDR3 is CATSREGGGSYEQYF. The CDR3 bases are TGTGCCACCAGCAGAGAAGGAGGGGGGTCCTACGAGCAGTACTTC.